This paragraph covers one TCR beta chain sequence. Its specificity is unknown. The sample holds other DNA sequences that translate to the same CDR3. CDR3 length equals 14 residues. V lost 4 bases to trimming and J lost 4 bases, with 15 bases between them. Germline V gives CDR1 SGHRS, CDR2 YFSETQ. This record comes from a study of shared clonotypes between healthy human individuals. In the study overall: Donor ages ranged 18 to 49 years: a couple of women, a few men. Study results and caveats: Across a few donors, naive CD4 shared around 5%, naive CD8 approximately 3.5%, memory CD4 roughly 2.2%, memory CD8 under 0.5%. Sampling involved blood alone; tissue repertoires likely differ.

Produced via immunoSEQ multiplex PCR; TCRdb's table is partial and in-frame only. The table lists 2 million to 2.5 million clones, approximately 95% of them singletons. The sample comprised naive CD4+ T cells from PBMCs. The subset: CD45RA+ positively selected. This sequence originates from a young man in good health. Some clones in this sample may be carry-over from other donors' samples. The chain carries TRBV5-1 and TRBJ2-7; D may match TRBD1 or TRBD2 (5 bases each). CDR3 in amino acids: CASSQPGQTYEQYF. The CDR3 nucleotides read TGCGCCAGCAGCCAACCGGGGCAGACTTACGAGCAGTACTTC.